These 26 T cell receptor beta chains were all obtained from the same sample, sequenced in a study of vaccination effects on CD4 cells after COVID-19. No antigen has been assigned to these receptors. Measured with immunoSEQ multiplex PCR; TCRdb has only the in-frame clones, and not every one. The top ten hold about 1.2% of the sample, which has tens of thousands of clones, around 80% seen once. Before sequencing took place, the ViraFEST assay used viral peptide pools to expand antigen-specific CD4+ T cells. Culturing for approximately 10 days preceded CD4+ T cell isolation. Subjects were given two BNT162b2 or mRNA-1273 vaccine doses. Sequencing used CD4+ T cells from PBMCs cultured with HCoV-229E spike peptides, obtained after COVID-19 vaccination. The source of these receptors is a human donor who received a COVID-19 vaccine.

The chain has TRBV4-1 and TRBJ2-1; maybe TRBD1 (6 bases). V lost 2 bases to trimming and J lost 1 base, with 6 bases between them. The CDR3 is made up of 14 amino acids. Germline assignment: CDR1 MGHRA and CDR2 YSYEKL. CDR3 sequence (DNA): TGCGCCAGCAGCCAAACAGGGTCCTACAATGAGCAGTTCTTC. Amino acid sequence: CASSQTGSYNEQFF.

V and J are TRBV28 and TRBJ1-6; D not resolved. The germline CDR1 and CDR2 sequences are MDHEN and SYDVKM. Trimming stripped 4 bases from V and 0 bases from J, with 10 bases between. The CDR3 runs to 16 residues. CDR3 bases: TGTGCCAGCAGTTACCAGGCTTTCTCCTATAATTCACCCCTCCACTTT. It is translated as CASSYQAFSYNSPLHF.

The V and J genes are TRBV2 and TRBJ1-2; D perhaps matches TRBD1 (5 bases). Trimming shortened V by 3 bases and J by 1 base, and 9 bases separated the two germline ends. CDR3 length: 14 amino acids. The V gene's germline CDR1 is SNHLY and CDR2 FYNNEI. The CDR3 region is CASSETVNNYGYTF. In DNA form, the CDR3 reads TGTGCCAGCAGTGAGACAGTTAATAACTATGGCTACACCTTC.

This chain connects TRBV7-3 to TRBJ2-5; the match to TRBD1 covers 7 bases. After removal of 5 bases from V and 5 bases from J, the junction contained 5 bases not matched to a gene. The CDR3 is 13 residues long. Germline V gene lookup returns CDR1 SGHTA and CDR2 FQGTGA. CDR3 amino acids: CASSLDRRETQYF. The CDR3 coding sequence is TGTGCCAGCAGCCTGGACAGGCGGGAGACCCAGTACTTC. The full variable domain, with the rest looked up from reference TRBV7-3 and TRBJ2-5, is GAGVSQTPSNKVTEKGKYVELRCDPISGHTALYWYRQSLGQGPEFLIYFQGTGAADDSGLPNDRFFAVRPEGSVSTLKIQRTERGDSAVYLCASSLDRRETQYFGPGTRLLVL.

The chain employs TRBV6-5 and TRBJ2-7; D not resolved. Germline V gene sequence: CDR1 MNHEY, CDR2 SVGAGI. Trimming shortened V by 8 bases and J by 4 bases, and 15 bases separated the two germline ends. The CDR3 extends over 13 amino acids. The CDR3 protein is CASHAGKPYEQYV. CDR3 coding DNA: TGTGCCAGCCATGCCGGCAAACCTTACGAGCAGTACGTC.

The chain employs TRBV6-5 and TRBJ2-2, with 9 positions matching TRBD2. This CDR3 is built from 15 residues. The germline V gene encodes CDR1 MNHEY and CDR2 SVGAGI. The V segment lost 8 bases and the J segment 4 bases; nucleotides outside the gene matches: 8. CDR3 DNA: TGTGCCAGCTCAAAAGCGGGGGGTAGCACCGGGGAGCTGTTTTTT. Protein product: CASSKAGGSTGELFF.

The chain has TRBV19 and TRBJ2-5; TRBD1 matches 8 bases. This CDR3 has 13 residues. V was clipped by 6 bases and J by 2 bases; unmatched bases: 2. Germline-derived CDR1 and CDR2 are LNHDA and SQIVND (reference sequence). The CDR3 bases are TGTGCCAGTAGGAGACAGGGGCAAGAGACCCAGTACTTC. Translation: CASRRQGQETQYF.

The chain combines TRBV5-1 with TRBJ2-5; D gene ambiguous. Trimming cost V 7 bases and J 4 bases, with 17 bases left between them. Germline V lookup: CDR1 SGHRS, CDR2 YFSETQ. The CDR3 extends over 14 amino acids. The CDR3 sequence is CASSETNVVETQYF. As DNA, the CDR3 is TGCGCCAGCTCGGAGACAAACGTCGTAGAGACCCAGTACTTC.

The chain is built from TRBV6-5 and TRBJ1-2, with D uncertain. V lost 8 bases to trimming and J lost 3 bases, with 16 bases between them. Germline CDR1 reads MNHEY; CDR2 reads SVGAGI. The CDR3 has 14 amino acids. DNA for the CDR3: TGTGCCAGCTCTCCCCGGGGTTCGGACTATGGCTACACCTTC. This sequence encodes CASSPRGSDYGYTF.

This clone was detected a few times. The chain links TRBV4-2 to TRBJ1-5, with 8 bases fitting TRBD1. The V gene's germline CDR1 is LGHNA and CDR2 YNFKEQ. This CDR3 comprises 16 residues. J was trimmed by 5 bases and V by 1 base; bases with no gene match: 7. The CDR3 here is CASSQGSGTGYQPQHF. In DNA form, the CDR3 reads TGTGCCAGCAGCCAAGGATCCGGGACAGGATATCAGCCCCAGCATTTT.

CDR3 residues: CASSQGTSGGAAQYF. The CDR3 bases are TGTGCCAGCAGCCAGGGCACTAGCGGGGGGGCAGCGCAGTATTTT. This chain links TRBV7-9 with TRBJ2-3; the match to TRBD2 covers 13 bases. The CDR3 has 15 residues. The V gene end was trimmed by 5 bases and the J gene end by 10 bases; junction bases not matched to a gene: 9. The germline gives CDR1 SEHNR, CDR2 FQNEAQ (reference sequence).

This sequence joins TRBV5-4 and TRBJ1-1; D ambiguous. With 3 bases removed from V and 4 bases from J, the gap between germline ends came to 16 bases. Germline V gene data show CDR1 as SGHNT and CDR2 as YYREEE (reference sequence). This CDR3 has 15 residues. CDR3 amino acids: CASSSPGGKGTEAFF. DNA of the CDR3: TGTGCCAGCAGCTCCCCGGGCGGAAAGGGCACTGAAGCTTTCTTT.

This rearrangement joins TRBV4-2 to TRBJ1-4, with D unclear. The CDR3 length is 14 residues. Trimming removed 0 bases from V and 8 bases from J, with 10 bases in between. Germline V gives CDR1 LGHNA, CDR2 YNFKEQ. The CDR3 DNA sequence: TGTGCCAGCAGCCAAGATAGGAGAGAGGAAAAACTGTTTTTT. It specifies CASSQDRREEKLFF.

V is TRBV6-1 and J is TRBJ2-3; D not resolved. Trimming removed 3 bases at V and 1 base at J, with 8 bases between. CDR1 and CDR2 (germline): MNHNS, SASEGT. The CDR3 length is 14 residues. The CDR3 region is CASSDVPGTDTQYF. The DNA for the CDR3 is TGTGCCAGCAGTGATGTCCCGGGCACAGATACGCAGTATTTT.

This clone is a singleton in its sample. The gene calls are TRBV27 and TRBJ2-3, with a weak D call TRBD2 (6 bases). Between the trimmed V and J ends, which lost 2 bases and 5 bases, there was a span of 14 bases. Germline CDR1 reads MNHEY; CDR2 reads SMNVEV (reference sequence). The CDR3 runs to 15 residues. The CDR3 region is CASSLQGMEGDTQYF. The CDR3 DNA sequence: TGTGCCAGCAGTTTACAGGGAATGGAGGGAGATACGCAGTATTTT.

This clone is a singleton in its sample. CDR3 protein: CASRPYAGTYRTDTQYF. CDR3 coding DNA: TGTGCCAGCAGACCCTATGCCGGGACATACCGGACAGATACGCAGTATTTT. The gene calls are TRBV5-6 and TRBJ2-3, with D possibly TRBD1 on 6 matching bases. V lost 5 bases and J 3 bases, leaving 22 bases between the germline ends. Germline loops: CDR1 SGHDT, CDR2 YYEEEE. CDR3 size: 17 residues.

This chain joins TRBV18 and TRBJ2-1; 13 bases map to TRBD2. With V trimmed by 6 bases and J by 8 bases, 10 bases remained unmatched. Germline assignment: CDR1 KGHSH and CDR2 LQKENI. The CDR3 length is 16 residues. CDR3 in amino acids: CASSPSLAGGRDEQFF. The CDR3 DNA reads as TGTGCCAGCTCCCCATCACTAGCGGGGGGGCGCGATGAGCAGTTCTTC. The full variable domain, its missing parts supplied by reference TRBV18 and TRBJ2-1, is NAGVMQNPRHLVRRRGQEARLRCSPMKGHSHVYWYRQLPEEGLKFMVYLQKENIIDESGMPKERFSAEFPKEGPSILRIQQVVRGDSAAYFCASSPSLAGGRDEQFFGPGTRLTVL.

The gene calls are TRBV3-1 (or the pseudogene TRBV3-2) and TRBJ1-3, with D unresolved. Per the germline V gene, CDR1 is LGHDT and CDR2 is YNNKEL (reference sequence). CDR3 size: 16 residues. Trimming stripped 4 bases from V and 0 bases from J, with 13 bases between. The CDR3 here is CASSRTDFSSGNTIYF. For the CDR3, the DNA is TGTGCCAGCAGCCGGACGGACTTTTCCTCTGGAAACACCATATATTTT.

V gene TRBV3-1 (or the pseudogene TRBV3-2) combines with J gene TRBJ2-5; 8 bases line up with TRBD2. J was trimmed by 2 bases and V by 4 bases; bases with no gene match: 3. The CDR3 is 14 amino acids. Per the germline V gene, CDR1 is LGHDT and CDR2 is YNNKEL (reference sequence). CDR3 in DNA: TGTGCCAGCAGCCGAACTAGCGGTCAAGAGACCCAGTACTTC. Protein product: CASSRTSGQETQYF.

The chain combines TRBV29-1 with TRBJ1-1, with a possible D match to TRBD1 (5 bases). This CDR3 has 15 residues. V lost 5 bases to trimming and J lost 1 base, with 17 bases between them. CDR1 and CDR2 from the germline V gene are SQVTM and ANQGSEA. The CDR3 DNA reads TGCAGCGTTACCCACCGGGGGACCGAGAACACTGAAGCTTTCTTT. It translates to CSVTHRGTENTEAFF.

J is TRBJ2-5 and V is TRBV14; D is ambiguous. The CDR3 has 12 amino acids. Germline values: CDR1 SGHDN, CDR2 FVKESK. V gave up 3 bases and J gave up 5 bases, with 7 bases separating them. DNA of the CDR3: TGTGCCAGCAGCCAGGTTAGGGAGACCCAGTACTTC. Its protein product is CASSQVRETQYF.

V is TRBV28 and J is TRBJ1-2, with TRBD1 matching over 10 bases. The CDR3 runs 14 residues. Germline loops: CDR1 MDHEN, CDR2 SYDVKM. Unmatched junction bases numbered 6, after V lost 6 bases and J lost 5 bases. CDR3 protein: CASSLGQGGYGYTF. DNA for the CDR3: TGTGCCAGCAGCCTCGGACAGGGGGGATATGGCTACACCTTC.

This clone was seen only a few times. The chain has TRBV5-1 and TRBJ2-2; 7 bases line up with TRBD2. Germline CDR1 and CDR2: SGHRS and YFSETQ. Trimming removed 0 bases from V and 3 bases from J; junction bases left unmatched: 5. The CDR3 is made up of 16 amino acids. The CDR3: CASSLVGGGDTGELFF. The CDR3 DNA is TGCGCCAGCAGCTTGGTTGGGGGGGGAGACACCGGGGAGCTGTTTTTT.

This clone was observed a few times. The rearrangement uses TRBV11-3 and TRBJ1-1, with D tentatively TRBD1 (6 bases). Germline-derived CDR1 and CDR2 are SGHNT and YENEEA. Trimming pared 5 bases from V and 4 bases from J, leaving 11 bases between. This CDR3 is 13 amino acids long. The CDR3 sequence: CASSSGQTTEAFF. The CDR3 coding sequence is TGTGCCAGCAGCAGCGGACAGACCACTGAAGCTTTCTTT.

The sample holds a few counts of this clone. V and J are TRBV7-3 and TRBJ2-2; possibly TRBD1 or TRBD2 for D (5 bases each). CDR3 length equals 15 residues. V shed 5 bases and J shed 1 base, with 11 bases lying between them. Germline V gene data show CDR1 as SGHTA and CDR2 as FQGTGA. CDR3 loop: CASSPGAGNTGELFF. The CDR3 DNA sequence: TGTGCCAGCAGCCCCGGGGCCGGGAACACCGGGGAGCTGTTTTTT.

J is TRBJ1-5 and V is TRBV5-6; 8 bases agree with TRBD1. Germline CDR1 SGHDT, CDR2 YYEEEE. The junction had 4 bases not matched to a gene; V was cut back by 2 bases and J by 0 bases. The CDR3 is 16 amino acids. CDR3 DNA: TGTGCCAGCAGCTTTACAGGGGGTTATAGCAATCAGCCCCAGCATTTT. This sequence encodes CASSFTGGYSNQPQHF.